The text below deals with one T cell receptor (beta chain). The V end was cut by 0 bases, the J end by 6 bases, with 21 bases between. The V gene's germline CDR1 is SGHRS and CDR2 YFSETQ. This CDR3 has 18 residues. Authors' analysis steps: Reference gene primer amplification gave nucleated cell count estimates. Using immunoSEQ multiplex PCR, the repertoire was profiled, and TCRdb retains in-frame clones only, with some absent. That table gives V, J and clone size, and the DNA gave D and trimming. Here the sample spans 20,000 or so clones, more than 90% being singletons. This entry comes from a study of blood T cell repertoires in COVID-19. Study-wide background: Italy, Spain and the United States were the sources of the convalescent and acute COVID-19 samples. From T cells, B-cell-depleted T cells, or PBMCs came the material, which was cDNA or gDNA.

The chain links TRBV5-1 to TRBJ2-2, with D tentatively TRBD1 (6 bases). This TCR was recovered from a woman between 65 and 79 years old with active COVID-19. Sequenced input: peripheral blood. CDR3 in amino acids: CASSLDYPGRGLPGELFF. Written as DNA, the CDR3 is TGCGCCAGCAGCTTGGACTACCCCGGCAGGGGTCTACCCGGGGAGCTGTTTTTT. The whole variable domain, filled in from reference TRBV5-1 and TRBJ2-2, reads KAGVTQTPRYLIKTRGQQVTLSCSPISGHRSVSWYQQTPGQGLQFLFEYFSETQRNKGNFPGRFSGRQFSNSRSEMNVSTLELGDSALYLCASSLDYPGRGLPGELFFGEGSRLTVL.